This TCR beta chain emerged from a study of cytomegalovirus exposure and HLA in healthy donors. The wider study: Assignment to the Caucasian-associated ancestry cluster applied to more than 75% of the approximately 400 genotyped donors.

Whole-study results and caveats: Earlier results showed most TCR beta V segments being productive about 87% or about 30% of the time. Several of the most significant clusters appeared, in a later analysis, to be linked to common viral pathogens. Later, an analysis showed that TCR beta chains associated with HLA were more clonally expanded than others that were equally common.

CDR1 is SQVTM, CDR2 ANQGSEA, per germline. The CDR3 sequence is 13 residues long. Germline trimming cut 7 bases from V and 8 bases from J; bases unmatched to any gene: 12. This clone was seen more than once but under ten times. Antigen unknown. The PCR ran on 60 Vbeta and 13 Jbeta primers. Assay used: immunoSEQ multiplex PCR; TCRdb lists only in-frame clones, some missing. The data show about 170,000 clones, around 86% seen once. The chain recombines TRBV29-1 with TRBJ1-2; TRBD1 aligns across 8 bases. The clonotype originates from a male donor in good health and CMV-seronegative. Sequenced input: PBMCs. CDR3 DNA: TGCAGCGCTATGACAGGGGATCAGAAGGGCTACACCTTC. It translates to CSAMTGDQKGYTF.